This passage covers 5 T cell receptor beta chains from one sample sequenced in a study of blood T cell repertoires in COVID-19. Profiling relied on immunoSEQ multiplex PCR, and the TCRdb table lists in-frame clones only, not all of them. This table has roughly 80,000 clones, roughly 80% appearing once. The sequencing input was peripheral blood. Every receptor here comes from a man aged 55 to 70 with active or convalescent COVID-19.

This chain uses TRBV4-3 with TRBJ1-3, with a tentative D call TRBD1 (6 bases). V lost 4 bases and J lost 3, with 10 bases in between. The CDR3 consists of 14 residues. From germline, CDR1 is LGHNA and CDR2 YSLEER. The CDR3 loop is CASSLWTVGNTIYF. CDR3 bases: TGCGCCAGCAGCCTTTGGACAGTTGGAAACACCATATATTTT.

This clone was counted once. This chain joins TRBV6-2 or TRBV6-3 and TRBJ2-7; D might be TRBD1 (5 bases). Germline V CDR1 and CDR2: MNHEY, SVGEGT. The V end was cut by 5 bases, the J end by 2 bases, with 16 bases between. The CDR3 has 15 residues. The CDR3 loop reads CASSSRGRAAYEQYF. DNA for the CDR3: TGTGCCAGCAGTAGCCGCGGCAGGGCAGCCTACGAGCAGTACTTC.

V and J are TRBV9 and TRBJ2-3, with D possibly being TRBD2 (7 bases). V was cut by 1 base and J by 5 bases, with 14 bases left in between. The CDR3 length is 15 residues. Per the germline V gene, CDR1 is SGDLS and CDR2 is YYNGEE. The CDR3 DNA reads as TGTGCCAGCAGCGTAAGGTGGGGGGGCCAAGATACGCAGTATTTT. It encodes CASSVRWGGQDTQYF.

The chain links TRBV6-2 or TRBV6-3 to TRBJ1-2; unclear D gene. This CDR3 has 12 residues. The germline V gene has CDR1 MNHEY and CDR2 SVGEGT. Trimming left V 2 bases short and J 3 bases short, with 4 bases between. The CDR3 DNA reads TGTGCCAGCAGTTACCCGGACTATGGCTACACCTTC. It specifies CASSYPDYGYTF.

The rearrangement uses TRBV5-6 and TRBJ1-2; 11 bases map to TRBD1. The CDR3 is 16 amino acids. J lost 2 bases, V lost 4 bases, and 7 bases had no gene match. Germline V CDR1 and CDR2: SGHDT, YYEEEE. Here the CDR3 DNA reads TGTGCCAGCAGCCGGGACAGGGGGGGCTTAAACTATGGCTACACCTTC. Translation: CASSRDRGGLNYGYTF.